The clone carrying this TCR beta chain was counted many times. Its cognate antigen is unknown. These data are taken from a study of beta chain features in type 1 diabetes. Background on the study: Sorted cells from all samples, numbering 107,917,701, were examined. Overall study results and limits: Among type 1 diabetes patients, VDJ junctions had fewer insertions and more deletions. Researchers reported that naive, central memory and Treg TCRB repertoires appeared more similar in patients than in healthy donors.

Reverse transcribing all isolated RNA meant expressed TCRB transcripts were sequenced. The table came from immunoSEQ multiplex PCR; TCRdb's copy has only in-frame clones and leaves some out. Of 450,000 or so clones in the sample, about an eighth are singletons; the top ten hold approximately 0.05%. Sorted populations all had greater than 98% purity. The sequence was collected from a woman younger than 30 in good health. Sequenced input: naive CD4+ T cells from blood.

The CDR3 spells CASSLPGQETQYF. CDR3 bases: TGTGCCAGCAGCTTACCAGGCCAAGAGACCCAGTACTTC. This sequence joins TRBV7-9 and TRBJ2-5; D gene ambiguous. The CDR3 sequence is 13 residues long. Germline CDR1 is SEHNR and CDR2 is FQNEAQ (reference sequence). The V gene lost 2 bases and the J gene lost 1 base, with 5 bases spanning the gap.